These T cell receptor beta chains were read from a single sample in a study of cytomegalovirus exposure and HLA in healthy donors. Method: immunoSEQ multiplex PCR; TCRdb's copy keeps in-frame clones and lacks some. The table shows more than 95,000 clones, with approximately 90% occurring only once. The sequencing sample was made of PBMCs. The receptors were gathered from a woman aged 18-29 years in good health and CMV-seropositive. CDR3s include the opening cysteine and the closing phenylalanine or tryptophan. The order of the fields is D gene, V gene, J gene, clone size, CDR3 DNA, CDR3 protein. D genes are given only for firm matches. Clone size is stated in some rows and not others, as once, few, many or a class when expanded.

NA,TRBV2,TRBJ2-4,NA,TGTGCCAGCAGTTTTGACAGAGCCAAAAACATTCAGTACTTC,CASSFDRAKNIQYF
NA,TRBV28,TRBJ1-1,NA,TGTGCCAGCAGTTCGATGGGGGGCACTGAAGCTTTCTTT,CASSSMGGTEAFF
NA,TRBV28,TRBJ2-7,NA,TGTGCCAGCACCCCTACGAGAGGTTCCCATTACGAGCAGTACTTC,CASTPTRGSHYEQYF
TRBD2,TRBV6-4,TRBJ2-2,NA,TGTGCCAGCAGTGAGGGGGGGACCACCGGGGAGCTGTTTTTT,CASSEGGTTGELFF
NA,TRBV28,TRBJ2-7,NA,TGTGCCAGCCGTAGAGGCGGGAACGAGCAGTACTTC,CASRRGGNEQYF
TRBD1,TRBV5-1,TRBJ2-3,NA,TGCGCCAGCAGCTTGGAGGGACAGCCTACAGATACGCAGTATTTT,CASSLEGQPTDTQYF
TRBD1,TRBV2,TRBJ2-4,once,TGTGCCAGTCGACCGGGACAGGGGGTTGGCATTCAGTACTTC,CASRPGQGVGIQYF
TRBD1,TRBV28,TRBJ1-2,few,TGTGCCAGCAGTCTCCCCGGGACAGGGGGTAACTATGGCTACACCTTC,CASSLPGTGGNYGYTF
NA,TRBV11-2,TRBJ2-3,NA,TGTGCCAGCAGCTTAAGCGTGACAGATACGCAGTATTTT,CASSLSVTDTQYF
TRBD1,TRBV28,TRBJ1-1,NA,TGTGCCAGCAGTTTCCGGGACAGGGGGCTTAACACTGAAGCTTTCTTT,CASSFRDRGLNTEAFF
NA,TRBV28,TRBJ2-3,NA,TGTGCCAGCGCTGAGACAGAGCCTAAATACACAGATACGCAGTATTTT,CASAETEPKYTDTQYF
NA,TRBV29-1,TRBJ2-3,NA,TGCAGCGAAGTGGAGGGGCTAGGTGATACGCAGTATTTT,CSEVEGLGDTQYF
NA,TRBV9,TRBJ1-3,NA,TGTGCCAGCAGCGATCTTTCTGGAAACACCATATATTTT,CASSDLSGNTIYF
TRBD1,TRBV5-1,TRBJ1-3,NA,TGCGCCAGCAGCCCGGACAGGGCCTCTGGAAACACCATATATTTT,CASSPDRASGNTIYF
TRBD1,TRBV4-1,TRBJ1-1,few,TGCGCCAGCAGCCATGGCGACACAGGGGGTACTGAAGCTTTCTTT,CASSHGDTGGTEAFF
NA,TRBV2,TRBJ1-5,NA,TGTGCCAGCAGTGCCTCAGGGGATAGCAATCAGCCCCAGCATTTT,CASSASGDSNQPQHF
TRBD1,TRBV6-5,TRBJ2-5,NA,TGTGCCAGCAACGAGGGGGCAGACTGGGAGACCCAGTACTTC,CASNEGADWETQYF
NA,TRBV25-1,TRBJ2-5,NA,TGTGCCAGCAGTGGGGCAGGGATTCGGGAGACCCAGTACTTC,CASSGAGIRETQYF